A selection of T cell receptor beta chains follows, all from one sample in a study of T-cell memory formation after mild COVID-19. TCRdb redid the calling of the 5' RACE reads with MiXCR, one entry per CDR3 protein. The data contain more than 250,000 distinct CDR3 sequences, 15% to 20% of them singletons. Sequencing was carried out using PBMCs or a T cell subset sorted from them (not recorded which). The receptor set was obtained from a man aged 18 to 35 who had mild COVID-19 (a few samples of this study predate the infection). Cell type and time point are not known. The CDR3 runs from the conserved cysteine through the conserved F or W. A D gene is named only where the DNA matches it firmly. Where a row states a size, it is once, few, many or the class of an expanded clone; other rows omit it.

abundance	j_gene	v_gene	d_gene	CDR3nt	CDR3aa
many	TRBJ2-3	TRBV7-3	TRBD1	TGTGCCAGCAGCTCGGGACAGACAGATACGCAGTATTTT	CASSSGQTDTQYF
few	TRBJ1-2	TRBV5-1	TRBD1	TGCGCCAGCAGCTCTGACAGGGGGCCGCACTATGGCTACACCTTC	CASSSDRGPHYGYTF
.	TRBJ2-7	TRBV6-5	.	TGTGCCAGCAGTTACATCGGACAGACCTACGAGCAGTACTTC	CASSYIGQTYEQYF
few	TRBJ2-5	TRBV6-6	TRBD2	TGTGCCAGCAGTTTCCAAGAACTAGCGGGGGGGAGGGAGACCCAGTACTTC	CASSFQELAGGRETQYF
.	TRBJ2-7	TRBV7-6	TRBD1	TGTGCCAGCAGCTTAGACGGGACAGGTTTCTACGAGCAGTACTTC	CASSLDGTGFYEQYF
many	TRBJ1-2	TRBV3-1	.	TGTGCCAGCAGCCAAGACAGTCTTTATAGCGGCTACACCTTC	CASSQDSLYSGYTF
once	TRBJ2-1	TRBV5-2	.	TGTGCCATGGGCCCCGAGGGACGGCACAATGAGCAGTTCTTC	CAMGPEGRHNEQFF
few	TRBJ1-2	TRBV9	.	TGTGCCAGCAGCGTAAATGATAACTATGGCTACACCTTC	CASSVNDNYGYTF
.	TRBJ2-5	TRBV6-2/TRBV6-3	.	TGTGCCAGCAGTCCCGGTAGGAAAGGGGAGACCCAGTACTTC	CASSPGRKGETQYF
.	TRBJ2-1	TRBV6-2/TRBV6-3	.	TGTGCCAGCGGGTCCCGAGATGAGCAGTTCTTC	CASGSRDEQFF
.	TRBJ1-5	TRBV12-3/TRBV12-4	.	TGTGCCAGCAGTTCCCATGGGGGTCAGCCCCAGCATTTT	CASSSHGGQPQHF
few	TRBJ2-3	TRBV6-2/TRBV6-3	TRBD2	TGTGCCAGCAGCTCCTTTAGCGGGGGCCTTAGCACAGATACGCAGTATTTT	CASSSFSGGLSTDTQYF